Listed below are T cell receptor beta chains from one sample, sequenced in a study of cytomegalovirus exposure and HLA in healthy donors. TCRdb's copy holds only in-frame clones and misses some; the assay was immunoSEQ multiplex PCR. This table holds some 140,000 clones, 73% found once. Sequenced sample: PBMCs. The receptor source for this set is a woman between 35 and 50 years old in good health and CMV-seronegative. The CDR3 runs from the conserved cysteine through the conserved F or W. The order of the fields is J gene, D gene, CDR3 length, V gene, clone size, CDR3 protein, CDR3 DNA. The D gene is left open where the match is weak. Some rows mark clone size as missing; the rest say once, few, many or name a class of expanded clone.

TRBJ1-6 | TRBD1 | 14 | TRBV19 | - | CASSYRGENSPLHF | TGTGCCAGTAGTTACAGGGGAGAAAATTCACCCCTCCACTTT
TRBJ1-5 | TRBD1 | 15 | TRBV7-2 | - | CASSAQGGANQPQHF | TGTGCCAGCAGCGCCCAGGGGGGAGCAAATCAGCCCCAGCATTTT
TRBJ2-7 | TRBD2 | 15 | TRBV2 | few | CASSDGASGAYEQYF | TGTGCCAGCAGTGACGGGGCTAGCGGGGCCTACGAGCAGTACTTC
TRBJ1-2 | TRBD1 | 13 | TRBV6-1 | - | CASSWGQNYGYTF | TGTGCCAGCAGTTGGGGACAGAACTATGGCTACACCTTC
TRBJ1-3 | - | 16 | TRBV4-2 | - | CASSQDQTTPGNTIYF | TGTGCCAGCAGCCAAGACCAAACAACGCCTGGAAACACCATATATTTT
TRBJ2-3 | - | 12 | TRBV5-1 | - | CASSLGEYTQYF | TGCGCCAGCAGCTTGGGGGAGTATACGCAGTATTTT
TRBJ1-5 | - | 15 | TRBV7-2 | - | CASSLGPGLGQPQHF | TGTGCCAGCAGCTTAGGACCGGGTCTAGGCCAGCCCCAGCATTTT
TRBJ1-3 | TRBD1 | 15 | TRBV4-3 | few | CASSPRTGDGNTIYF | TGCGCCAGCAGCCCCCGGACAGGGGATGGAAACACCATATATTTT
TRBJ1-3 | - | 16 | TRBV13 | - | CASSLTQGSSGNTIYF | TGTGCCAGCAGCTTAACACAGGGCTCCTCTGGAAACACCATATATTTT
TRBJ2-2 | - | 14 | TRBV7-3 | - | CASSQGRNTGELFF | TGTGCCAGCAGCCAGGGGCGTAACACCGGGGAGCTGTTTTTT
TRBJ2-5 | - | 15 | TRBV5-4 | - | CASNTYGERQETQYF | TGTGCCAGCAACACATACGGAGAGCGGCAGGAGACCCAGTACTTC
TRBJ2-5 | TRBD1 | 14 | TRBV5-1 | few | CASSFGTGRETQYF | TGCGCCAGCAGCTTTGGGACAGGGAGGGAGACCCAGTACTTC
TRBJ1-5 | TRBD1 | 17 | TRBV19 | - | CASSIPRDRGRNQPQHF | TGTGCCAGTAGTATTCCCCGGGACAGGGGGCGAAATCAGCCCCAGCATTTT
TRBJ2-3 | - | 15 | TRBV4-1 | - | CASSQDPDNTDTQYF | TGCGCCAGCAGCCAAGATCCCGACAATACAGATACGCAGTATTTT
TRBJ2-5 | TRBD1 | 16 | TRBV11-2 | - | CASSLVHQGAEETQYF | TGTGCCAGCAGCTTAGTCCATCAGGGGGCGGAGGAGACCCAGTACTTC
TRBJ2-2 | - | 14 | TRBV7-9 | - | CASSSYSGTGELFF | TGTGCCAGCAGCTCATACAGTGGGACCGGGGAGCTGTTTTTT
TRBJ1-5 | - | 13 | TRBV27 | - | CASSPPGGQPQHF | TGTGCCAGCAGCCCGCCCGGGGGTCAGCCCCAGCATTTT
TRBJ1-3 | TRBD1 | 15 | TRBV9 | - | CASSDDRGSGNTIYF | TGTGCCAGCAGCGATGACAGGGGCTCTGGAAACACCATATATTTT
TRBJ1-2 | - | 12 | TRBV10-3 | - | CAISARNSGYTF | TGTGCCATCAGTGCCAGGAACTCTGGCTACACCTTC
TRBJ1-1 | - | 14 | TRBV2 | few | CASRGRLIGTEAFF | TGTGCCAGCAGGGGGCGTTTAATTGGCACTGAAGCTTTCTTT
TRBJ1-2 | TRBD1 | 15 | TRBV7-2 | - | CASSLRDRVDYGYTF | TGTGCCAGCAGCCTCCGGGACAGGGTGGACTATGGCTACACCTTC
TRBJ1-2 | - | 13 | TRBV7-2 | - | CASSLDRRYGYTF | TGTGCCAGCAGCTTAGACAGACGCTATGGCTACACCTTC
TRBJ1-1 | TRBD1 | 13 | TRBV29-1 | - | CSVEGQQNTEAFF | TGCAGCGTGGAGGGACAGCAAAACACTGAAGCTTTCTTT
TRBJ1-2 | TRBD1 | 14 | TRBV11-2 | - | CASSSVTGDGRYTF | TGTGCCAGCAGCTCAGTAACAGGGGACGGTCGCTACACCTTC
TRBJ2-7 | - | 15 | TRBV5-1 | - | CASSLRGTAGYEQYF | TGCGCCAGCAGCTTGAGGGGGACGGCTGGCTACGAGCAGTACTTC
TRBJ1-1 | - | 12 | TRBV6-5 | - | CASSDQGSEAFF | TGTGCCAGCAGCGATCAGGGGTCTGAAGCTTTCTTT
TRBJ2-7 | TRBD1 | 15 | TRBV6-1 | - | CASSRTGGASYEQYF | TGTGCCAGCAGCCGAACAGGGGGCGCGTCCTACGAGCAGTACTTC
TRBJ2-1 | TRBD2 | 12 | TRBV6-6 | - | CLTSGGRNEQFF | TGTCTGACTAGCGGGGGGAGGAATGAGCAGTTCTTC
TRBJ1-1 | TRBD1 | 14 | TRBV19 | - | CASSIWTGSTEAFF | TGTGCCAGTAGTATCTGGACAGGGAGCACTGAAGCTTTCTTT
TRBJ1-1 | - | 14 | TRBV6-6 | few | CASSFTGVDTEAFF | TGTGCCAGCAGTTTTACGGGGGTGGACACTGAAGCTTTCTTT
TRBJ1-6 | TRBD1 | 15 | TRBV2 | few | CASSEVEQGNSPLHF | TGTGCCAGCAGTGAAGTGGAACAGGGGAATTCACCCCTCCACTTT
TRBJ1-2 | - | 12 | TRBV13 | - | CASSLTYCGYTF | TGTGCCAGCAGCCTCACTTACTGTGGCTACACCTTC
TRBJ2-1 | TRBD2 | 16 | TRBV5-1 | - | CASSLGGGGASDEQFF | TGCGCCAGCAGCTTGGGTGGCGGGGGGGCCAGCGATGAGCAGTTCTTC
TRBJ1-2 | - | 13 | TRBV5-1 | - | CASSLYQNYGYTF | TGCGCCAGCAGCTTGTACCAGAACTATGGCTACACCTTC
TRBJ2-6 | - | 15 | TRBV7-2 | once | CASSLRGSGANVLTF | TGTGCCAGCAGCTTACGGGGGTCTGGGGCCAACGTCCTGACTTTC
TRBJ1-3 | - | 15 | TRBV27 | - | CASSLEGLSGNTIYF | TGTGCCAGCAGTTTGGAGGGGCTATCTGGAAACACCATATATTTT
TRBJ2-3 | - | 12 | TRBV15 | - | CATSPTKDTQYF | TGTGCCACCAGCCCTACCAAAGATACGCAGTATTTT
TRBJ2-2 | - | 15 | TRBV18 | few | CASSPNRQHTGELFF | TGTGCCAGCTCTCCAAACCGACAGCATACCGGGGAGCTGTTTTTT
TRBJ2-7 | TRBD1 | 16 | TRBV7-2 | - | CASSLDPTGSAYEQYF | TGTGCCAGCAGCTTAGACCCGACAGGGTCGGCCTACGAGCAGTACTTC
TRBJ2-7 | - | 13 | TRBV10-3 | - | CAISVQPQVEQYF | TGTGCCATCAGTGTCCAGCCACAGGTCGAGCAGTACTTC
TRBJ2-6 | TRBD1 | 17 | TRBV2 | - | CASSAETGAAGANVLTF | TGTGCCAGCAGTGCTGAGACAGGGGCTGCTGGGGCCAACGTCCTGACTTTC
TRBJ1-1 | - | 14 | TRBV7-8 | - | CASSFGEVHTEAFF | TGTGCCAGCAGCTTCGGGGAAGTACACACTGAAGCTTTCTTT
TRBJ1-2 | - | 14 | TRBV6-5 | - | CASSSGDNNYGYTF | TGTGCCAGCAGTTCAGGGGATAATAACTATGGCTACACCTTC
TRBJ2-1 | TRBD2 | 16 | TRBV9 | once | CASSAQAGVFYNEQFF | TGTGCCAGCAGCGCACAAGCGGGGGTTTTCTACAATGAGCAGTTCTTC
TRBJ1-1 | - | 16 | TRBV7-6 | - | CASSSREGGLNTEAFF | TGTGCCAGCAGCAGTAGGGAGGGGGGTTTGAACACTGAAGCTTTCTTT
TRBJ2-3 | - | 13 | TRBV27 | - | CASSLTQGDTQYF | TGTGCCAGCAGTTTAACACAGGGTGATACGCAGTATTTT
TRBJ1-4 | TRBD1 | 12 | TRBV6-6 | few | CASDRGSEKLFF | TGTGCCAGTGACAGGGGAAGTGAAAAACTGTTTTTT
TRBJ1-2 | - | 13 | TRBV5-1 | - | CASSLSQNYGYTF | TGCGCCAGCAGCTTGAGCCAAAACTATGGCTACACCTTC
TRBJ1-2 | - | 11 | TRBV6-5 | - | CASSQGYGYTF | TGTGCCAGCAGTCAGGGATATGGCTACACCTTC
TRBJ1-1 | - | 13 | TRBV7-2 | - | CASSFLASAEAFF | TGTGCCAGCAGCTTTTTGGCCTCAGCTGAAGCTTTCTTT
TRBJ1-1 | - | 13 | TRBV12-5 | - | CASGLAGVTEAFF | TGTGCTAGTGGTTTGGCAGGGGTCACTGAAGCTTTCTTT
TRBJ2-5 | TRBD2 | 16 | TRBV7-9 | - | CSSSSGLVEGLETQYF | TGTTCCAGCAGCTCCGGACTAGTCGAAGGTCTAGAGACCCAGTACTTC
TRBJ1-5 | - | 12 | TRBV7-8 | - | CASAGPNQPQHF | TGTGCCAGCGCAGGGCCAAATCAGCCCCAGCATTTT
TRBJ1-6 | - | 16 | TRBV5-8 | - | CASSFFVSSYNSPLHF | TGTGCCAGCAGCTTTTTTGTGAGCTCCTATAATTCACCCCTCCACTTT
TRBJ2-2 | - | 14 | TRBV4-1 | - | CASSQVFETGELFF | TGCGCCAGCAGCCAAGTGTTCGAGACCGGGGAGCTGTTTTTT
TRBJ2-7 | TRBD2 | 15 | TRBV7-6 | - | CASSSLGGSVGEQYF | TGTGCCAGCAGCTCCCTGGGGGGGTCGGTTGGGGAGCAGTACTTC
TRBJ1-2 | - | 11 | TRBV28 | - | CASSQPSGYTF | TGTGCCAGCAGCCAACCGAGTGGCTACACCTTC
TRBJ2-1 | - | 14 | TRBV7-9 | - | CASSLGQNRVEQFF | TGTGCCAGCAGCCTGGGACAAAACAGGGTCGAGCAGTTCTTC
TRBJ2-1 | - | 18 | TRBV7-9 | once | CASSFGPPRGSPYNEQFF | TGTGCCAGCAGCTTCGGGCCGCCTCGGGGATCCCCCTACAATGAGCAGTTCTTC